What follows are 10 T cell receptor beta chains derived from one specimen sequenced in a study of T cell responses to AZD1222 COVID-19 vaccine. Method: immunoSEQ multiplex PCR; TCRdb's copy keeps in-frame clones and lacks some. The sample records about 120,000 clones, roughly 92% being singletons. The sample was peripheral blood, taken 28 days after the second AZD1222 dose. These receptors were collected from an adult who received the AZD1222 COVID-19 vaccine.

The chain combines TRBV6-2 or TRBV6-3 with TRBJ1-1, with D possibly TRBD1 on 5 matching bases. V lost 3 bases and J lost 0, with 11 bases in between. The CDR3 has 15 amino acids. Germline CDR1 MNHEY, CDR2 SVGEGT. CDR3 residues: CASSYPGGLNTEAFF. The DNA of the CDR3 is TGTGCCAGCAGTTATCCTGGGGGACTGAACACTGAAGCTTTCTTT.

The sample holds one count of this clone. The rearrangement links TRBV28 to TRBJ1-2, with unresolved D. Germline CDR1 is MDHEN and CDR2 is SYDVKM. The CDR3 totals 14 residues. The ends were cut back, 4 bases at V and 4 bases at J, with 13 bases in the middle. The CDR3 reads CASSSFPGVYGYTF. The CDR3 DNA reads as TGTGCCAGCAGTTCCTTCCCCGGGGTCTATGGCTACACCTTC.

This clone was counted many times. The chain recombines TRBV18 with TRBJ1-2; perhaps TRBD1 as D (6 bases). The V end was cut by 3 bases, the J end by 2 bases, with 10 bases between. The CDR3 is 14 residues long. Germline assignment: CDR1 KGHSH and CDR2 LQKENI. This chain's CDR3 is CASSPSDRNYGYTF. The CDR3 nucleotides are TGTGCCAGCTCACCTTCGGACAGAAACTATGGCTACACCTTC.

The sample holds one count of this clone. The V gene is TRBV20-1, the J gene TRBJ1-2; unclear D gene. Germline lookup yields CDR1 DFQATT and CDR2 SNEGSKA (reference sequence). This CDR3 contains 11 residues. V was clipped by 4 bases and J by 3 bases, with 6 bases between them. CDR3 amino acids: CSANEDYGYTF. The CDR3 DNA is TGCAGTGCTAACGAGGACTATGGCTACACCTTC.

Comments on this clone: The sample has other DNA sequences that encode this CDR3 too. The V and J genes are TRBV28 and TRBJ2-1; no clear D gene. Germline V CDR1 and CDR2: MDHEN, SYDVKM. There are 13 residues in the CDR3. V lost 3 bases and J 0 bases, leaving 3 bases between the germline ends. CDR3 bases: TGTGCCAGCAGTTTGGACTCCTACAATGAGCAGTTCTTC. Amino acid sequence: CASSLDSYNEQFF.

The chain links TRBV7-2 to TRBJ2-7, with 11 positions matching TRBD2. In germline, CDR1 is SGHTA, CDR2 FQGNSA. This CDR3 is built from 16 residues. V was clipped by 7 bases and J by 1 base; unmatched bases: 9. The CDR3 coding sequence is TGTGCCAGCATACCTAGCGGGAGGCTTTTATCCTACGAGCAGTACTTC. As protein: CASIPSGRLLSYEQYF. The variable domain in full, completed from reference TRBV7-2 and TRBJ2-7, reads GAGVSQSPSNKVTEKGKDVELRCDPISGHTALYWYRQSLGQGLEFLIYFQGNSAPDKSGLPSDRFSAERTGGSVSTLTIQRTQQEDSAVYLCASIPSGRLLSYEQYFGPGTRLTVT.

The chain recombines TRBV27 with TRBJ2-3, with 10 bases identical to TRBD2. Germline values: CDR1 MNHEY, CDR2 SMNVEV (reference sequence). V trimming: 2 bases; J trimming: 4 bases; junction bases outside the gene matches: 9. The CDR3 length is 17 residues. The CDR3 region has the DNA TGTGCCAGCAGTTTAAGCCAGCGGGAGGGCCGGGCAGATACGCAGTATTTT. Protein: CASSLSQREGRADTQYF.

The chain uses TRBV7-6 and TRBJ2-7, with TRBD1 matching over 11 bases. V was pared by 5 bases and J by 4 bases, with 7 bases of the junction left unmatched. The CDR3 contains 15 residues. Germline V lookup: CDR1 SGHVS, CDR2 FNYEAQ. The DNA for the CDR3 is TGTGCCAGCAGCCCCAGGACAGGGGGCGTTTACGAGCAGTACTTC. This sequence encodes CASSPRTGGVYEQYF.

The chain is built from TRBV5-6 and TRBJ2-6; 7 nucleotides line up with TRBD1. The ends lost 3 bases at V and 0 bases at J; junction bases unmatched: 6. Germline V gene sequence: CDR1 SGHDT, CDR2 YYEEEE. CDR3 length equals 17 residues. The CDR3 region is CASSSRTGFSGANVLTF. The DNA of the CDR3 is TGTGCCAGCAGCTCTAGGACAGGCTTCTCTGGGGCCAACGTCCTGACTTTC.

The chain recombines TRBV18 with TRBJ1-5; 8 nucleotides agree with TRBD1. V gave up 6 bases and J gave up 4 bases; unmatched junction bases: 8. CDR3 length: 15 amino acids. Germline V gene lookup returns CDR1 KGHSH and CDR2 LQKENI. CDR3 bases: TGTGCCAGCTCGTCCACAGGGGGTGGGAATCAGCCCCAGCATTTT. Translated: CASSSTGGGNQPQHF.